This T cell receptor (beta chain) was captured by sequencing in a study of PD-L1 blockade in urothelial cancer. Using immunoSEQ multiplex PCR, the repertoire was profiled, and TCRdb retains in-frame clones only, with some absent. The sample has about 120,000 clones; around 86% are singletons. Germline V CDR1 and CDR2: GTSNPN, SVGIG (reference sequence). The CDR3 has 11 amino acids. V gave up 2 bases and J gave up 7 bases, with 8 bases separating them. Time point described: peripheral blood 6 weeks after treatment start. The TCR comes from a man aged 45-60 years with urothelial cancer. The J gene is TRBJ1-2, the V gene TRBV30; tentatively, D is TRBD1 (6 bases). This specimen was PBMCs, taken around atezolizumab (anti-PD-L1) treatment. The CDR3: CAWSIQGGYTF. CDR3 in DNA: TGTGCCTGGAGTATACAGGGTGGCTACACCTTC.